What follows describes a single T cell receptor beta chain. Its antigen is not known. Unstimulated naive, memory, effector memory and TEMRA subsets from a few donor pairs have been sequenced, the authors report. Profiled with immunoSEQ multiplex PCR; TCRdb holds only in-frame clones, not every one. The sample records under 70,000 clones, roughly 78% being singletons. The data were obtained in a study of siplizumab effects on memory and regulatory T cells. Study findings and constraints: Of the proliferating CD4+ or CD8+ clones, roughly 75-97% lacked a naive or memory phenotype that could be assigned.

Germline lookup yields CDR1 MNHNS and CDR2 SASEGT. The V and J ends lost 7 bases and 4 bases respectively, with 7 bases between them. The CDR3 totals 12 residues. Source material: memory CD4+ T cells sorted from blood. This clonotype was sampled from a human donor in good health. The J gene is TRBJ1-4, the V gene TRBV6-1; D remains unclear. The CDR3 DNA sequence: TGTGCCAGCATGGGAGGTAATGAAAAACTGTTTTTT. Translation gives CASMGGNEKLFF.